The present T cell receptor (beta chain) was sequenced within a study of a mutant IDH1 vaccine in newly diagnosed glioma. As for the study in general: Eight vaccinations reached patients in weeks 1, 3, 5, 7, 11, 15, 19 and 23. Patients began vaccination 4-6 weeks after radiotherapy alone, or with temozolomide cycles. The therapy given earlier, which was standard therapy, consisted of radiotherapy, temozolomide, or both, and most of the patients received both.

Only in-frame clones appear in the TCRdb table, and some are missing; sequencing was by immunoSEQ multiplex PCR. The repertoire holds 50,000 to 75,000 clones, with around 84% as singletons. Per germline, CDR1 KGHSH and CDR2 LQKENI. Trimming removed 6 bases at V and 3 bases at J, with 11 bases between. This CDR3 has 13 amino acids. As for time point: week 5, during vaccination. The investigators gave 300 ug of mutant IDH1 20-mer peptide in each vaccine dose, together with topical imiquimod. This clone was detected only a few times. Its antigen is undetermined. This sample comprised PBMCs, obtained from a glioma patient whose treatment included an IDH1 peptide vaccine. This TCR was recovered from a woman between 50 and 59 years old with glioma. The V and J genes are TRBV18 and TRBJ1-2; no reliable D call. This chain's CDR3 is CASSADGDYGYTF. The CDR3 region has the DNA TGTGCCAGCTCCGCCGACGGGGACTATGGCTACACCTTC.